The clone carrying this TCR beta chain has a single count. Its antigen remains unidentified. These data originate in a study of cytomegalovirus exposure and HLA in healthy donors. Study details: About 179 million T cells yielded over 90 million unique TCR beta sequences in earlier analysis. The Caucasian-associated ancestry cluster held roughly 81% of 350 to 450 genotyped donors.

With 60 Vbeta and 13 Jbeta primers, the PCR was carried out. The table came from immunoSEQ multiplex PCR; TCRdb's copy has only in-frame clones and leaves some out. The sample lists around 220,000 clones, 75% occurring once. CDR3 length: 13 residues. Germline-derived CDR1 and CDR2 are MNHEY and SVGAGI. Trimming took off 4 bases at V and 7 bases at J, with 11 bases between the two ends. Overall study results and limits: The records held CMV serostatus as the only immune exposure information.

Healthy individuals who donated bone marrow served as the donors. The receptor comes from a woman aged 25 to 45 in good health and CMV-seronegative. V is TRBV6-5 and J is TRBJ1-5; D is possibly TRBD1 (5 bases). The sequenced sample consisted of PBMCs. Here the CDR3 reads CASSLGAGQPQHF. DNA of the CDR3: TGTGCCAGCAGTTTAGGGGCAGGGCAGCCCCAGCATTTT.